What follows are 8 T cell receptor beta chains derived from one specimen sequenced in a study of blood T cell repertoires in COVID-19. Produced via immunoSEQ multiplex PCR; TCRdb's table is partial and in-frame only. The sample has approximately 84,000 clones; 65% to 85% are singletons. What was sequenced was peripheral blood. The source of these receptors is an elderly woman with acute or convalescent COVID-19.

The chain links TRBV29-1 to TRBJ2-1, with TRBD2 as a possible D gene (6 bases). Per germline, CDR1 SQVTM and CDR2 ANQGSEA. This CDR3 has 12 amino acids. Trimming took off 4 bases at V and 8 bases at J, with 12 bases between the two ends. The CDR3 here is CSVVDWEDEQFF. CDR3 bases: TGCAGCGTTGTAGACTGGGAGGATGAGCAGTTCTTC.

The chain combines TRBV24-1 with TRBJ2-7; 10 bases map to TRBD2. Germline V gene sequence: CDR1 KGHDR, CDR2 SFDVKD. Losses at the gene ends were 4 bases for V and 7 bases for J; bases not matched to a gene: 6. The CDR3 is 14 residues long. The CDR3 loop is CATSDQREGSEQYF. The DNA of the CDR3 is TGTGCCACCAGTGACCAGCGGGAGGGGAGTGAGCAGTACTTC.

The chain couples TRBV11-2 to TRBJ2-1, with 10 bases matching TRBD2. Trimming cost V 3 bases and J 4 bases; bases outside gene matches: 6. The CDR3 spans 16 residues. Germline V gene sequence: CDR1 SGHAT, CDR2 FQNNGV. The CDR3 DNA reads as TGTGCCAGCAGCTTCGAGCTAGCGGGAGATTACAATGAGCAGTTCTTC. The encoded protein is CASSFELAGDYNEQFF.

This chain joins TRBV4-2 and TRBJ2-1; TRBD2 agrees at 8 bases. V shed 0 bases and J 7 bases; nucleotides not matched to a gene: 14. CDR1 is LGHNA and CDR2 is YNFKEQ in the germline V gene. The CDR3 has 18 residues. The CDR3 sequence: CASSQDILGGTRGNEQFF. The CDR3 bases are TGTGCCAGCAGCCAAGATATCTTGGGAGGGACTAGAGGGAATGAGCAGTTCTTC.

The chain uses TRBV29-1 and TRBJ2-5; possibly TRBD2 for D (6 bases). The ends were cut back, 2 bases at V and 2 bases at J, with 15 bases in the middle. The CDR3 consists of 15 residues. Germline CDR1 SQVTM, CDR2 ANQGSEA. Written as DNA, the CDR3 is TGCAGCGTTGAACGTTTTAGGGACTTGCAAGAGACCCAGTACTTC. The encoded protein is CSVERFRDLQETQYF.

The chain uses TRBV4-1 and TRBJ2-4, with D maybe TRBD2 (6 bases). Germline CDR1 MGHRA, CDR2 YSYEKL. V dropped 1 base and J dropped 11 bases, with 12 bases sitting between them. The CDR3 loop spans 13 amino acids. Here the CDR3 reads CASSQVEGTVQYF. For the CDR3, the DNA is TGCGCCAGCAGCCAAGTGGAGGGGACGGTTCAGTACTTC.

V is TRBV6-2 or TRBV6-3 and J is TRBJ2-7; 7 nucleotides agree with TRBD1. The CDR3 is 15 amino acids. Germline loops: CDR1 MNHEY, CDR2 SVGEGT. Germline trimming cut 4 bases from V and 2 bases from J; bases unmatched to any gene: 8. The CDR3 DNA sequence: TGTGCCAGCAGTTCCGAAGGGACAGCGACCTACGAGCAGTACTTC. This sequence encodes CASSSEGTATYEQYF.

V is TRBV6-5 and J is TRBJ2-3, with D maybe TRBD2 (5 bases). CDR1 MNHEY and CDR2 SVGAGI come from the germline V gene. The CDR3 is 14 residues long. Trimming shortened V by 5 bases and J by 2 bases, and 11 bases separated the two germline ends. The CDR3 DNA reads TGTGCCAGCAGTAGCGGAGGATTCACAGATACGCAGTATTTT. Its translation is CASSSGGFTDTQYF.